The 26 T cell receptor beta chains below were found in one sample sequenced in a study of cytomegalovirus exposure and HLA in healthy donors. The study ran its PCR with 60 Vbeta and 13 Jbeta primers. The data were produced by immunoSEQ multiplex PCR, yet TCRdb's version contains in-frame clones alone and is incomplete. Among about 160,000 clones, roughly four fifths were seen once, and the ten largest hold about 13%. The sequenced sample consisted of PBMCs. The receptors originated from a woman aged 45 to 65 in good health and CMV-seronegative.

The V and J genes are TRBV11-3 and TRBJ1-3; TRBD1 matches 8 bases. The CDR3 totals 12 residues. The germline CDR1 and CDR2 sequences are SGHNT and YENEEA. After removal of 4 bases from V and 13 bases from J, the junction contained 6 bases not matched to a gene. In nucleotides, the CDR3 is TGTGCCAGCAGCTCCTCGGACAGGGTTATATATTTT. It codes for CASSSSDRVIYF.

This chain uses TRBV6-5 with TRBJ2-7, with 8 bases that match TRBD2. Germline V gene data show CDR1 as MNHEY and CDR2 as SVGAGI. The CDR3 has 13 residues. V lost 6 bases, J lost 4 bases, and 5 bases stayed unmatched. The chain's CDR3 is CASSVAGQYEQYF. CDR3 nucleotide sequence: TGTGCCAGCAGCGTAGCGGGGCAATACGAGCAGTACTTC.

In DNA, the CDR3 is TGTGCCAGCAGCCGAGTAGACAGGGTCGGGGAGACCCAGTACTTC. Translated, it gives CASSRVDRVGETQYF. The rearrangement links TRBV11-2 to TRBJ2-5; 7 bases line up with TRBD1. Germline CDR1 and CDR2: SGHAT and FQNNGV. V trimming: 5 bases; J trimming: 5 bases; junction bases outside the gene matches: 11. The length of the CDR3 is 15 residues.

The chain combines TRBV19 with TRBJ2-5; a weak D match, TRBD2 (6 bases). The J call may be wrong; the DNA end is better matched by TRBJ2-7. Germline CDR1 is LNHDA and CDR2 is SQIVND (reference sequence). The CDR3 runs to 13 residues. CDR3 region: CASRVPEGNEQYF. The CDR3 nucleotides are TGTGCCAGTAGGGTCCCGGAGGGAAACGAGCAGTACTTC.

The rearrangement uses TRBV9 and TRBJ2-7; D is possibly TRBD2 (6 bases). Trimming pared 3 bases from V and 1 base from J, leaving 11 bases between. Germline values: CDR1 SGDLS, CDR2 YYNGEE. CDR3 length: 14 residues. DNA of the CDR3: TGTGCCAGCAGCGCCGGGACTTCATCCTACGAGCAGTACTTC. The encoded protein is CASSAGTSSYEQYF.

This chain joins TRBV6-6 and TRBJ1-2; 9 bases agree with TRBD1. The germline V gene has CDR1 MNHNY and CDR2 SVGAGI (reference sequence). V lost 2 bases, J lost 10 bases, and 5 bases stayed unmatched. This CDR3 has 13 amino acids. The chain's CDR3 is CASSYGTGPDYTF. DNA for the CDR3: TGTGCCAGCAGTTACGGGACAGGGCCCGACTACACCTTC.

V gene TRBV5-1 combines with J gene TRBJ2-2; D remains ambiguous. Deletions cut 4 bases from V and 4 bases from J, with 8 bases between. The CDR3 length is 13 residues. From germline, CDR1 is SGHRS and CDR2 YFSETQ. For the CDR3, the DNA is TGCGCCAGCAGCCCGACTCTCACCGGGGAGCTGTTTTTT. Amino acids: CASSPTLTGELFF.

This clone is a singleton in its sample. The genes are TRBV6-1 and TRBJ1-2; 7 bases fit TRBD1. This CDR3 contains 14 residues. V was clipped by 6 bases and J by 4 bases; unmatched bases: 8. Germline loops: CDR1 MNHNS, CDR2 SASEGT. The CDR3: CASSPRGSVYGYTF. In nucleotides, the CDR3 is TGTGCCAGCAGCCCCAGGGGGTCCGTCTATGGCTACACCTTC.

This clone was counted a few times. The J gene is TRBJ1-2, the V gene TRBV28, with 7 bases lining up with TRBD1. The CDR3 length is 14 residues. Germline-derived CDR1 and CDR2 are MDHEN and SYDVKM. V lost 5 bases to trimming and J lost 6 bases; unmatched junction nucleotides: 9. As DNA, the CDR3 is TGTGCCAGCAGTGCCGGGACAGCCCCTCATGGCTACACCTTC. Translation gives CASSAGTAPHGYTF.

The CDR3 sequence is CASSFNYEQYF. CDR3 DNA: TGTGCCAGCAGCTTTAACTACGAGCAGTACTTC. The chain recombines TRBV5-6 with TRBJ2-7; no definite D call. V was pared by 2 bases and J by 3 bases, with 3 bases between. This CDR3 comprises 11 residues. Germline-derived CDR1 and CDR2 are SGHDT and YYEEEE.

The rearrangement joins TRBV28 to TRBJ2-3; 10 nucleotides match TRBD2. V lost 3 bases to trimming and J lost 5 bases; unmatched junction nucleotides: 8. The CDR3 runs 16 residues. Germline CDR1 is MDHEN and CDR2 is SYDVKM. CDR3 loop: CASSFNRAGGQDTQYF. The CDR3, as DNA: TGTGCCAGCAGTTTTAATCGAGCGGGAGGGCAAGATACGCAGTATTTT.

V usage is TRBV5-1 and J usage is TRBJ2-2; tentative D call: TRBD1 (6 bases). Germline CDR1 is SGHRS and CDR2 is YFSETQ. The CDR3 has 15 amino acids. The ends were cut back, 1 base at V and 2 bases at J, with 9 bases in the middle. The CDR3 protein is CASSLWGPNTGELFF. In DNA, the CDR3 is TGCGCCAGCAGCTTGTGGGGGCCCAACACCGGGGAGCTGTTTTTT.

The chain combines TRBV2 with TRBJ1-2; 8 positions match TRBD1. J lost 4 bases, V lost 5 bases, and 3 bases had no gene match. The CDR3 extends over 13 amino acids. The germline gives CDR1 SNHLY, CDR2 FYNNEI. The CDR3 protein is CASSQGQVYGYTF. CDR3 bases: TGTGCCAGCAGTCAGGGACAGGTCTATGGCTACACCTTC.

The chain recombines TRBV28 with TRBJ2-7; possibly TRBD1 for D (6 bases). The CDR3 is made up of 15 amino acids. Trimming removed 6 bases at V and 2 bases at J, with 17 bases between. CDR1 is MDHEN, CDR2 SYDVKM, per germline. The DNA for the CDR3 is TGTGCCAGCAGGAAGTCGAATAGGGGGACCTACGAGCAGTACTTC. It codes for CASRKSNRGTYEQYF. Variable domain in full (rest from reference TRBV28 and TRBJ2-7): DVKVTQSSRYLVKRTGEKVFLECVQDMDHENMFWYRQDPGLGLRLIYFSYDVKMKEKGDIPEGYSVSREKKERFSLILESASTNQTSMYLCASRKSNRGTYEQYFGPGTRLTVT.

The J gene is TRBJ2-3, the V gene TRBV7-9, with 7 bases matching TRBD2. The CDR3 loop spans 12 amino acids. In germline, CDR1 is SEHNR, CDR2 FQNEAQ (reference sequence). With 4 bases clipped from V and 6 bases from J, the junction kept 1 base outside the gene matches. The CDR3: CASSSGGDTQYF. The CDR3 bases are TGTGCCAGCAGCTCGGGAGGCGATACGCAGTATTTT.

CDR3 sequence: CASSGNTEAFF. The CDR3 nucleotides are TGTGCCAGTAGCGGGAACACTGAAGCTTTCTTT. The V call is TRBV19, the J call TRBJ1-1; D not resolved. The V gene lost 6 bases and the J gene lost 1 base, with 3 bases spanning the gap. CDR1 LNHDA and CDR2 SQIVND come from the germline V gene (reference sequence). This CDR3 contains 11 residues.

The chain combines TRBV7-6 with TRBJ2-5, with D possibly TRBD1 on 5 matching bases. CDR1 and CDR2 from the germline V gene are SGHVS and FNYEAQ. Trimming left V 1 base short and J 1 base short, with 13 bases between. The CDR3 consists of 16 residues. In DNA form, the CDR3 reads TGTGCCAGCAGCTTAGTCGGACACCGTCCCCAAGAGACCCAGTACTTC. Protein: CASSLVGHRPQETQYF.

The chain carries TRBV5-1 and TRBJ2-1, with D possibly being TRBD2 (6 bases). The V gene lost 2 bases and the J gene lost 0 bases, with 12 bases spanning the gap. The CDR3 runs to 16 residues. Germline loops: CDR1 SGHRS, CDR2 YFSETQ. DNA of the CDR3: TGCGCCAGCAGCTTTAACGGAGGGAGCTCCTACAATGAGCAGTTCTTC. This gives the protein CASSFNGGSSYNEQFF.

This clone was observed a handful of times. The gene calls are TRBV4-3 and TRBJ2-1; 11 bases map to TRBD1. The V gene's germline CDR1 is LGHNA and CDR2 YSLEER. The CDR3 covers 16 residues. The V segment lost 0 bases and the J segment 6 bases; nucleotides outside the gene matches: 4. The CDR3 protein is CASSQDEGTGGNEQFF. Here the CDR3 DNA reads TGCGCCAGCAGCCAAGATGAAGGGACAGGGGGCAATGAGCAGTTCTTC.

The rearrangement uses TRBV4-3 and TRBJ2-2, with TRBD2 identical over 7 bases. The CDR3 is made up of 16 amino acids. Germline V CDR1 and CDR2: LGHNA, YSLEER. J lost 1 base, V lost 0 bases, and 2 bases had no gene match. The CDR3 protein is CASSQELAGNTGELFF. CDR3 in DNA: TGCGCCAGCAGCCAAGAGTTAGCGGGGAACACCGGGGAGCTGTTTTTT.

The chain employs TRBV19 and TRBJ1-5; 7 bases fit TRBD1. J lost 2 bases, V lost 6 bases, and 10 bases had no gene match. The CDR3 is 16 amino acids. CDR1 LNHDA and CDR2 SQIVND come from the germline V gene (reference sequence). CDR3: CASSITGDTGNQPQHF. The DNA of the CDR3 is TGTGCCAGTAGCATAACAGGGGATACGGGCAATCAGCCCCAGCATTTT.

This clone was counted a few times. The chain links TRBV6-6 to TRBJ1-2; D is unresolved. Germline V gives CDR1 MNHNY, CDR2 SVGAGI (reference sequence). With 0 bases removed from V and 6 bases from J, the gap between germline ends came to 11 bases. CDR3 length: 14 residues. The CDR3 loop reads CASSYSRKQDGYTF. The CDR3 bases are TGTGCCAGCAGTTACTCTCGCAAGCAGGATGGCTACACCTTC.

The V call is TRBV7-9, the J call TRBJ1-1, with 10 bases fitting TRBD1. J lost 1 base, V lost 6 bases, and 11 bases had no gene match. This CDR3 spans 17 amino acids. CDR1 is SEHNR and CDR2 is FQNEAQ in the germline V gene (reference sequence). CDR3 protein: CASRPRPGQGRNTEAFF. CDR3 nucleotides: TGTGCCAGCAGACCGCGACCGGGACAGGGGCGGAACACTGAAGCTTTCTTT.

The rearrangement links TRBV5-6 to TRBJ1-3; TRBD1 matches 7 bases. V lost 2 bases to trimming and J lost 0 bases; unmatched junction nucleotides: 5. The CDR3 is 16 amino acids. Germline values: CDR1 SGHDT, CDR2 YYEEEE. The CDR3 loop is CASSLRTGYSGNTIYF. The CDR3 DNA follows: TGTGCCAGCAGCTTACGGACAGGCTACTCTGGAAACACCATATATTTT.

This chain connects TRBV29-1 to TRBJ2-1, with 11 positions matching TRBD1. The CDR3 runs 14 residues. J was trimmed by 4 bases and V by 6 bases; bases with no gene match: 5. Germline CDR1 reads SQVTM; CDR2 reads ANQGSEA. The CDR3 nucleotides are TGCAGCGTCCCGGACAGGGGGCAGTACAATGAGCAGTTCTTC. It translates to CSVPDRGQYNEQFF.

The CDR3 loop is CASSQEAGWGEAFF. Here the CDR3 DNA reads TGCGCCAGCAGCCAAGAGGCAGGGTGGGGAGAAGCTTTCTTT. The J gene is TRBJ1-1, the V gene TRBV4-1, with D possibly matching TRBD1 (5 bases). The germline gives CDR1 MGHRA, CDR2 YSYEKL. CDR3 length: 14 residues. The V and J ends lost 0 bases and 8 bases respectively, with 13 bases between them.